The 14 T cell receptor beta chains reported below all come from one sample, sequenced in a study of patients and donors after allogeneic stem cell transplantation. TCRdb processed the RT-PCR reads anew with MiXCR; each CDR3 protein has one entry. The table lists 190,000 or so distinct CDR3 sequences, 41% of them singletons, with about 33% in the top ten. The specimen was blood, either unsorted or a sorted T cell fraction (not recorded which). These receptors came from a human donor who was either an allogeneic HSCT recipient or a stem cell or donor lymphocyte infusion donor (not recorded which). It is not recorded whose cells these are; they may come from a transplant donor.

The genes are TRBV11-2 and TRBJ2-1; 9 bases match TRBD2. Germline V gene lookup returns CDR1 SGHAT and CDR2 FQNNGV. J was trimmed by 10 bases and V by 5 bases; bases with no gene match: 18. CDR3 length: 17 residues. The CDR3 reads CASSRATDNSGSGEQFF. CDR3 DNA: TGTGCCAGCAGCCGCGCCACGGATAATAGCGGGAGCGGGGAGCAGTTCTTC.

The chain couples TRBV24-1 to TRBJ1-3, with 7 bases aligning to TRBD1. The CDR3 is 18 amino acids. V shed 3 bases and J 0 bases; nucleotides not matched to a gene: 10. CDR1 KGHDR and CDR2 SFDVKD come from the germline V gene. The CDR3, as DNA: TGTGCCACCAGTGATCTCTACGGACAGGACCGCTCTGGAAACACCATATATTTT. Translation: CATSDLYGQDRSGNTIYF.

This clonotype was seen a handful of times. The chain carries TRBV4-3 and TRBJ1-5; perhaps TRBD1 as D (5 bases). The CDR3 is made up of 16 amino acids. Germline CDR1 LGHNA, CDR2 YSLEER. V dropped 0 bases and J dropped 0 bases, with 9 bases sitting between them. The CDR3 here is CASSQDWGDSNQPQHF. CDR3 DNA: TGCGCCAGCAGCCAAGATTGGGGGGATAGCAATCAGCCCCAGCATTTT.

CDR3: CASSSRLADLVTGELFF. CDR3 sequence (DNA): TGTGCCAGCAGTTCCCGACTAGCGGACCTGGTAACCGGGGAGCTGTTTTTT. V usage is TRBV6-5 and J usage is TRBJ2-2; 9 bases align to TRBD2. Germline V gene sequence: CDR1 MNHEY, CDR2 SVGAGI. This CDR3 region has 17 residues. Losses at the gene ends were 4 bases for V and 5 bases for J; bases not matched to a gene: 11.

This chain uses TRBV6-2 or TRBV6-3 with TRBJ1-1; D may be TRBD1 (6 bases). Trimming took 5 bases from V and 0 from J, leaving 13 bases between them. The CDR3 is 15 residues long. Germline CDR1 reads MNHEY; CDR2 reads SVGEGT. The CDR3 nucleotides read TGTGCCAGCAGTAGGGGGGGCGCCCTGAACACTGAAGCTTTCTTT. Protein product: CASSRGGALNTEAFF.

The sample holds a few counts of this clonotype. Written as DNA, the CDR3 is TGTGCCAGCAGACTTAGGGACATTAGCAATCAGCCCCAGCATTTT. Protein product: CASRLRDISNQPQHF. This sequence joins TRBV12-3 or TRBV12-4 and TRBJ1-5; D possibly corresponds to TRBD1 (6 bases). Deletions cut 6 bases from V and 0 bases from J, with 12 bases between. This CDR3 is built from 15 residues.

The chain combines TRBV7-2 with TRBJ1-5, with TRBD1 as a possible D gene (5 bases). The CDR3 sequence is 14 residues long. Trimming removed 3 bases from V and 3 bases from J, with 9 bases in between. Germline V gene lookup returns CDR1 SGHTA and CDR2 FQGNSA. The CDR3 DNA follows: TGTGCCAGCAGCTTGGGACTGACCAATCAGCCCCAGCATTTT. This sequence encodes CASSLGLTNQPQHF. The entire variable domain, with the rest obtained from reference TRBV7-2 and TRBJ1-5, is as follows: GAGVSQSPSNKVTEKGKDVELRCDPISGHTALYWYRQSLGQGLEFLIYFQGNSAPDKSGLPSDRFSAERTGGSVSTLTIQRTQQEDSAVYLCASSLGLTNQPQHFGDGTRLSIL.

This clonotype was seen only a few times. The chain combines TRBV3-1 with TRBJ1-5; tentative D call: TRBD1 (5 bases). Germline-derived CDR1 and CDR2 are LGHDT and YNNKEL (reference sequence). The CDR3 is 14 amino acids. With 4 bases removed from V and 3 bases from J, the gap between germline ends came to 10 bases. The CDR3 coding sequence is TGTGCCAGCAGCCCGGGACCTTTCAATCAGCCCCAGCATTTT. Translated, it gives CASSPGPFNQPQHF. Full variable domain (missing parts from reference TRBV3-1 and TRBJ1-5): DTAVSQTPKYLVTQMGNDKSIKCEQNLGHDTMYWYKQDSKKFLKIMFSYNNKELIINETVPNRFSPKSPDKAHLNLHINSLELGDSAVYFCASSPGPFNQPQHFGDGTRLSIL.

V and J are TRBV29-1 and TRBJ2-2; a weak D match, TRBD1 (6 bases). V was clipped by 7 bases and J by 0 bases, with 9 bases between them. The CDR3 contains 13 residues. CDR1 is SQVTM and CDR2 is ANQGSEA in the germline V gene. In DNA form, the CDR3 reads TGCAGCGGTCGACAGGCGAACACCGGGGAGCTGTTTTTT. Protein: CSGRQANTGELFF.

The chain couples TRBV28 to TRBJ1-4; possibly TRBD1 for D (6 bases). The CDR3 spans 14 residues. Between the trimmed V and J ends, which lost 3 bases and 4 bases, there was a span of 9 bases. Germline V CDR1 and CDR2: MDHEN, SYDVKM. The CDR3 sequence is CASSLLDSNEKLFF. In DNA form, the CDR3 reads TGTGCCAGCAGTTTGCTGGACAGTAATGAAAAACTGTTTTTT.

The chain links TRBV11-2 to TRBJ1-1; D call uncertain. CDR1 SGHAT and CDR2 FQNNGV come from the germline V gene. The CDR3 consists of 14 residues. Trimming stripped 0 bases from V and 7 bases from J, with 12 bases between. The CDR3 DNA follows: TGTGCCAGCAGCTTAGAGGGTTGGACGGGTGAAGCTTTCTTT. This encodes CASSLEGWTGEAFF.

There are a few counts of this clonotype. V and J are TRBV28 and TRBJ1-4, with D unresolved. Germline V gene sequence: CDR1 MDHEN, CDR2 SYDVKM. V lost 0 bases and J 6 bases, leaving 20 bases between the germline ends. The CDR3 runs 18 residues. CDR3 in amino acids: CASSLCLRVRGCDEKLFF. Written as DNA, the CDR3 is TGTGCCAGCAGTTTATGCCTCCGGGTACGGGGTTGCGATGAAAAACTGTTTTTT.

This clonotype has only a few counts. The chain couples TRBV3-1 to TRBJ1-3; D is undetermined. Trimming shortened V by 8 bases and J by 0 bases, and 11 bases separated the two germline ends. The CDR3 spans 14 residues. Per germline, CDR1 LGHDT and CDR2 YNNKEL (reference sequence). The CDR3: CASSVEFSGNTIYF. CDR3 DNA: TGTGCCAGCTCCGTCGAGTTCTCTGGAAACACCATATATTTT.

The chain is built from TRBV3-1 and TRBJ2-7; 9 nucleotides line up with TRBD2. Per the germline V gene, CDR1 is LGHDT and CDR2 is YNNKEL (reference sequence). The CDR3 totals 17 residues. V shed 0 bases, J shed 5 bases, and the junction held 11 bases outside the gene matches. DNA for the CDR3: TGTGCCAGCAGCCAAGAAACGGGAAGATTAGCGGGAGACGAGCAGTACTTC. Its protein is CASSQETGRLAGDEQYF.